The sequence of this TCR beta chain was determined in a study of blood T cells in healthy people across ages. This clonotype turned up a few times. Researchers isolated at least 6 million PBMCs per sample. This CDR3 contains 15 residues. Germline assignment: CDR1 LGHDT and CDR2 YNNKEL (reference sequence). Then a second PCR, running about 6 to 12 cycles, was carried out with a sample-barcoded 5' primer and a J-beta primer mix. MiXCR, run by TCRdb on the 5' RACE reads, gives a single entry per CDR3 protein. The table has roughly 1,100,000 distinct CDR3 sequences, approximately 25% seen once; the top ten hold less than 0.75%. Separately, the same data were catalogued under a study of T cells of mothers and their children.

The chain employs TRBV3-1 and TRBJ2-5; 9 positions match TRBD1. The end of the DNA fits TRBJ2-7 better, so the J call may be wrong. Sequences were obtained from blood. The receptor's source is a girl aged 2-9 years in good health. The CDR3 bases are TGTGCCAGCAGCAGTATGTGGACAGGGGCCTACGAGCAGTACTTC. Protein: CASSSMWTGAYEQYF.